A selection of T cell receptor beta chains follows, all from one sample in a study of blood T cell repertoires in COVID-19. Measured with immunoSEQ multiplex PCR; TCRdb has only the in-frame clones, and not every one. This sample has about 140,000 clones, with about four fifths found just once. The sample was peripheral blood. The source is a woman aged 55 to 70 with acute or convalescent COVID-19. Both conserved end residues are part of each CDR3. A D gene is named only where the DNA matches it firmly. Clone size is given for some rows only: seen once, a few or many times, or a class if the clone is expanded.

clone size: -
D gene: TRBD2
J gene: TRBJ2-1
V gene: TRBV7-2
CDR3 protein: CASNGGTSGYNEQFF
CDR3 DNA: TGTGCCAGCAACGGGGGGACTAGCGGATACAATGAGCAGTTCTTC

clone size: -
D gene: TRBD1
J gene: TRBJ1-1
V gene: TRBV29-1
CDR3 protein: CSVIQGAGEAFF
CDR3 DNA: TGCAGCGTTATACAGGGGGCGGGTGAAGCTTTCTTT

clone size: -
D gene: TRBD1
J gene: TRBJ2-7
V gene: TRBV10-3
CDR3 protein: CAIRGPGQGAREQYF
CDR3 DNA: TGTGCCATCAGGGGACCGGGACAGGGGGCGAGGGAGCAGTACTTC

clone size: -
D gene: -
J gene: TRBJ2-3
V gene: TRBV15
CDR3 protein: CATSRRAGTDTQYF
CDR3 DNA: TGTGCCACCAGTAGGAGGGCCGGCACAGATACGCAGTATTTT

clone size: -
D gene: TRBD1
J gene: TRBJ2-5
V gene: TRBV5-1
CDR3 protein: CASSLPGQQETQYF
CDR3 DNA: TGCGCCAGCAGCCTTCCGGGACAGCAAGAGACCCAGTACTTC

clone size: -
D gene: -
J gene: TRBJ2-3
V gene: TRBV4-3
CDR3 protein: CASSQGHYPDTQYF
CDR3 DNA: TGCGCCAGCAGCCAAGGACATTACCCAGATACGCAGTATTTT

clone size: -
D gene: -
J gene: TRBJ2-7
V gene: TRBV27
CDR3 protein: CASRGADSYEQYF
CDR3 DNA: TGTGCCAGCAGAGGGGCGGACTCCTACGAGCAGTACTTC

clone size: -
D gene: TRBD2
J gene: TRBJ2-7
V gene: TRBV20-1
CDR3 protein: CSAGDSGSIFYEQYF
CDR3 DNA: TGCAGTGCTGGTGATAGCGGGAGTATTTTCTACGAGCAGTACTTC

clone size: -
D gene: -
J gene: TRBJ2-3
V gene: TRBV19
CDR3 protein: CASSIGTGSADTQYF
CDR3 DNA: TGTGCCAGTAGTATAGGTACGGGTTCAGCAGATACGCAGTATTTT

clone size: -
D gene: -
J gene: TRBJ2-1
V gene: TRBV6-5
CDR3 protein: CASTLTNNEQFF
CDR3 DNA: TGTGCCAGCACCTTGACTAACAATGAGCAGTTCTTC

clone size: few
D gene: -
J gene: TRBJ2-7
V gene: TRBV28
CDR3 protein: CASSRGMGTSYEQYF
CDR3 DNA: TGTGCCAGCAGCCGCGGGATGGGCACCTCCTACGAGCAGTACTTC

clone size: -
D gene: TRBD2
J gene: TRBJ2-7
V gene: TRBV28
CDR3 protein: CASRLSGRAVGEQYF
CDR3 DNA: TGTGCCAGCAGGCTTAGCGGGAGGGCCGTCGGCGAGCAGTACTTC

clone size: -
D gene: TRBD1
J gene: TRBJ2-7
V gene: TRBV28
CDR3 protein: CASVDRALVEQYF
CDR3 DNA: TGTGCCAGCGTCGACAGGGCCCTCGTGGAGCAGTACTTC

clone size: -
D gene: -
J gene: TRBJ2-5
V gene: TRBV5-4
CDR3 protein: CASSPPGGLQETQYF
CDR3 DNA: TGTGCCAGCAGCCCGCCTGGGGGCCTACAAGAGACCCAGTACTTC

clone size: -
D gene: -
J gene: TRBJ2-7
V gene: TRBV7-3
CDR3 protein: CASSPNTVSNEQYF
CDR3 DNA: TGTGCCAGCAGCCCAAACACAGTGAGTAACGAGCAGTACTTC

clone size: -
D gene: -
J gene: TRBJ1-1
V gene: TRBV7-2
CDR3 protein: CASSFLSTGNTEAFF
CDR3 DNA: TGTGCCAGCAGCTTTTTATCTACAGGGAACACTGAAGCTTTCTTT

clone size: -
D gene: TRBD2
J gene: TRBJ2-1
V gene: TRBV24-1
CDR3 protein: CATSDSAGVSYNEQFF
CDR3 DNA: TGTGCCACCAGTGATTCAGCGGGAGTGTCCTACAATGAGCAGTTCTTC

clone size: -
D gene: -
J gene: TRBJ1-2
V gene: TRBV2
CDR3 protein: CASSDSTFYGYTF
CDR3 DNA: TGTGCCAGCAGTGACAGTACCTTCTATGGCTACACCTTC

clone size: -
D gene: TRBD1
J gene: TRBJ1-1
V gene: TRBV19
CDR3 protein: CASSIVDRAAEAFF
CDR3 DNA: TGTGCCAGTAGTATTGTGGACAGGGCTGCTGAAGCTTTCTTT

clone size: -
D gene: -
J gene: TRBJ1-1
V gene: TRBV7-2
CDR3 protein: CASSSQGGGKTEAFF
CDR3 DNA: TGTGCCAGCAGCTCCCAAGGGGGAGGGAAGACTGAAGCTTTCTTT

clone size: -
D gene: TRBD2
J gene: TRBJ2-2
V gene: TRBV7-8
CDR3 protein: CASSLAFPSGPGSAGELFF
CDR3 DNA: TGTGCCAGCAGCTTAGCTTTCCCTAGCGGACCGGGCTCAGCCGGGGAGCTGTTTTTT

clone size: -
D gene: TRBD1
J gene: TRBJ2-7
V gene: TRBV15
CDR3 protein: CATSRDRGQQYF
CDR3 DNA: TGTGCCACCAGCAGGGACAGGGGACAGCAGTACTTC

clone size: -
D gene: -
J gene: TRBJ2-5
V gene: TRBV6-2/TRBV6-3
CDR3 protein: CASSYGQLGLRSRETQYF
CDR3 DNA: TGTGCCAGCAGTTATGGACAACTAGGACTAAGGTCCCGAGAGACCCAGTACTTC

clone size: -
D gene: -
J gene: TRBJ1-5
V gene: TRBV19
CDR3 protein: CASKASGVSNQPQHF
CDR3 DNA: TGTGCCAGTAAGGCGTCAGGGGTGAGCAATCAGCCCCAGCATTTT

clone size: -
D gene: TRBD1
J gene: TRBJ2-3
V gene: TRBV4-3
CDR3 protein: CASSHDRGDADTQYF
CDR3 DNA: TGCGCCAGCAGCCATGACAGGGGAGACGCAGATACGCAGTATTTT

clone size: -
D gene: -
J gene: TRBJ2-7
V gene: TRBV12-3/TRBV12-4
CDR3 protein: CASSLTAGEQYF
CDR3 DNA: TGTGCCAGCAGTTTAACGGCGGGAGAGCAGTACTTC

clone size: -
D gene: -
J gene: TRBJ2-1
V gene: TRBV28
CDR3 protein: CASSLILPHSYNEQFF
CDR3 DNA: TGTGCCAGCAGTTTAATCCTACCCCATTCCTACAATGAGCAGTTCTTC

clone size: -
D gene: TRBD2
J gene: TRBJ2-3
V gene: TRBV9
CDR3 protein: CASSVEITSGFSADTQYF
CDR3 DNA: TGTGCCAGCAGCGTAGAAATAACTAGCGGGTTTTCAGCAGATACGCAGTATTTT

clone size: -
D gene: TRBD1
J gene: TRBJ1-3
V gene: TRBV28
CDR3 protein: CASSSYDRAGNTIYF
CDR3 DNA: TGTGCCAGCAGTTCATACGACAGGGCTGGAAACACCATATATTTT

clone size: -
D gene: -
J gene: TRBJ2-7
V gene: TRBV11-3
CDR3 protein: CASTLRRELVHEQYF
CDR3 DNA: TGTGCCAGCACTCTACGCCGGGAGCTAGTCCACGAGCAGTACTTC

clone size: -
D gene: -
J gene: TRBJ2-5
V gene: TRBV19
CDR3 protein: CASSPLRDSGETQYF
CDR3 DNA: TGTGCCAGTAGTCCCTTGCGGGATTCGGGAGAGACCCAGTACTTC

clone size: -
D gene: -
J gene: TRBJ2-1
V gene: TRBV10-1
CDR3 protein: CASPRSSYNEQFF
CDR3 DNA: TGCGCCAGCCCCCGGAGCTCCTACAATGAGCAGTTCTTC

clone size: -
D gene: -
J gene: TRBJ2-1
V gene: TRBV10-3
CDR3 protein: CAISEREIRSNEQFF
CDR3 DNA: TGTGCCATCAGTGAAAGGGAGATTCGGAGCAATGAGCAGTTCTTC

clone size: once
D gene: -
J gene: TRBJ1-5
V gene: TRBV19
CDR3 protein: CASGDTYNQPQHF
CDR3 DNA: TGTGCCAGTGGGGACACCTATAATCAGCCCCAGCATTTT

clone size: -
D gene: -
J gene: TRBJ2-7
V gene: TRBV30
CDR3 protein: CAWSVGRVAYEQYF
CDR3 DNA: TGTGCCTGGAGTGTTGGCAGGGTTGCCTACGAGCAGTACTTC

clone size: -
D gene: -
J gene: TRBJ2-7
V gene: TRBV27
CDR3 protein: CASSLSGISTSYEQYF
CDR3 DNA: TGTGCCAGCAGTTTATCGGGCATCTCTACCTCCTACGAGCAGTACTTC

clone size: -
D gene: -
J gene: TRBJ2-1
V gene: TRBV5-1
CDR3 protein: CASSFVRDSGSGEQFF
CDR3 DNA: TGCGCCAGCAGCTTCGTACGGGACTCCGGATCGGGTGAGCAGTTCTTC

clone size: once
D gene: -
J gene: TRBJ2-1
V gene: TRBV11-1
CDR3 protein: CASSLGQGGLNEQFF
CDR3 DNA: TGTGCCAGCAGCTTAGGGCAGGGAGGTCTTAATGAGCAGTTCTTC

clone size: -
D gene: TRBD1
J gene: TRBJ1-3
V gene: TRBV4-2
CDR3 protein: CASSHAGGSGNTIYF
CDR3 DNA: TGTGCCAGCAGCCACGCAGGGGGTTCTGGAAACACCATATATTTT

clone size: -
D gene: -
J gene: TRBJ2-3
V gene: TRBV24-1
CDR3 protein: CATSELGRNTDTQYF
CDR3 DNA: TGTGCCACCAGTGAACTAGGGCGGAACACAGATACGCAGTATTTT

clone size: -
D gene: TRBD1
J gene: TRBJ2-4
V gene: TRBV9
CDR3 protein: CASSVAGGLGNIQYF
CDR3 DNA: TGTGCCAGCAGCGTAGCAGGGGGCTTGGGGAACATTCAGTACTTC